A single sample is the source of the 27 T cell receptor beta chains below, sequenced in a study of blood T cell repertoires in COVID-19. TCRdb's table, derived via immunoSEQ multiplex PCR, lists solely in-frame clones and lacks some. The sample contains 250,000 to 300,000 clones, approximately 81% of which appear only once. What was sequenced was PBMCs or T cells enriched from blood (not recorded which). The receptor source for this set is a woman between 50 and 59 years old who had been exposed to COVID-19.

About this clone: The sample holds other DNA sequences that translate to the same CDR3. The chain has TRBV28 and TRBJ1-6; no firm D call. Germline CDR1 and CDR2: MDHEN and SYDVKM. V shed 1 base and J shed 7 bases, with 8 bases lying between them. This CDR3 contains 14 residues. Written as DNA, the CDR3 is TGTGCCAGCAGTTTATTAGGCGGGAATTCACCCCTCCACTTT. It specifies CASSLLGGNSPLHF.

The CDR3 sequence: CASSYGDTEAFF. The DNA of the CDR3 is TGCGCCAGCAGCTACGGAGACACTGAAGCTTTCTTT. V gene TRBV5-1 combines with J gene TRBJ1-1; D is ambiguous. V shed 3 bases and J shed 3 bases, with 6 bases lying between them. CDR3 length: 12 amino acids. The germline CDR1 and CDR2 sequences are SGHRS and YFSETQ. The variable domain in full, with the rest retrieved from reference TRBV5-1 and TRBJ1-1, is KAGVTQTPRYLIKTRGQQVTLSCSPISGHRSVSWYQQTPGQGLQFLFEYFSETQRNKGNFPGRFSGRQFSNSRSEMNVSTLELGDSALYLCASSYGDTEAFFGQGTRLTVV.

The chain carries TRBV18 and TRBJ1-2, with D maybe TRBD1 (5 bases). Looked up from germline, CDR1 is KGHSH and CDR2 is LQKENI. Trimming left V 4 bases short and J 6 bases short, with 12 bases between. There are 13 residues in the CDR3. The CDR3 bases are TGTGCCAGCTCACGCGGGGGGGGTGATGGCTACACCTTC. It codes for CASSRGGGDGYTF. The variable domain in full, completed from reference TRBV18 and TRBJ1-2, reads NAGVMQNPRHLVRRRGQEARLRCSPMKGHSHVYWYRQLPEEGLKFMVYLQKENIIDESGMPKERFSAEFPKEGPSILRIQQVVRGDSAAYFCASSRGGGDGYTFGSGTRLTVV.

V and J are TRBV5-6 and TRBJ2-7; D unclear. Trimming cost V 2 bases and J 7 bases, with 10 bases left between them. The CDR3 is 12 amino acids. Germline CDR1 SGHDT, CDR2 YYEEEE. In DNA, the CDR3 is TGTGCCAGCAGCTTAGCCGGGTTGGAGCAGTACTTC. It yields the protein CASSLAGLEQYF.

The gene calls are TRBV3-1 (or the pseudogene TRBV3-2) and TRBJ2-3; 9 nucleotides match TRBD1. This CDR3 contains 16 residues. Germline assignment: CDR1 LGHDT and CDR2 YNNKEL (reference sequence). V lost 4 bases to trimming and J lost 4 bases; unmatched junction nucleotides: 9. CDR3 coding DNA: TGTGCCAGCAGCCGGCAGACAGGGGGAGGAGCAGATACGCAGTATTTT. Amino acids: CASSRQTGGGADTQYF.

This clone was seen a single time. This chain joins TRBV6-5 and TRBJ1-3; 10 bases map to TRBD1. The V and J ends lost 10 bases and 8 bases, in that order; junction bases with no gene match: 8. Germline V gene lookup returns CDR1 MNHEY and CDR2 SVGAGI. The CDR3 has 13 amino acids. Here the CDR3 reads CAIDGTGVDTIYF. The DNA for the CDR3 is TGTGCCATTGATGGGACAGGGGTAGACACCATATATTTT.

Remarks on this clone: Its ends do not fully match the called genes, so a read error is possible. The DNA of the CDR3 is TGTGCCACCAGTGATTCCTGGACAGGGAACTTCTCTTTT. This codes for CATSDSWTGNFSF. The chain uses TRBV24-1 and TRBJ2-3; 8 positions match TRBD1. Per germline, CDR1 KGHDR and CDR2 SFDVKD. The CDR3 totals 13 residues.

Here the CDR3 reads CASSQRLSGGSQETQYF. DNA of the CDR3: TGCGCCAGCAGCCAGCGCCTTAGCGGGGGGTCACAAGAGACCCAGTACTTC. The chain carries TRBV5-1 and TRBJ2-5, with 10 bases matching TRBD2. CDR1 and CDR2 (germline): SGHRS, YFSETQ. Unmatched junction bases numbered 11, after V lost 4 bases and J lost 2 bases. This CDR3 is built from 17 residues.

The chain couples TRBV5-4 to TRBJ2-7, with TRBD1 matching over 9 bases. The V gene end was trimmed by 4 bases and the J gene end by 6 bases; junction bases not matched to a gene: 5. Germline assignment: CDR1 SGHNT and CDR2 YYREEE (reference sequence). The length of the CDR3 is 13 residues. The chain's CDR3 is CASSATGGVEQYF. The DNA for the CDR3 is TGTGCCAGCAGCGCCACAGGGGGCGTCGAGCAGTACTTC. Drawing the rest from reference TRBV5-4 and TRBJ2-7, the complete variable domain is ETGVTQSPTHLIKTRGQQVTLRCSSQSGHNTVSWYQQALGQGPQFIFQYYREEENGRGNFPPRFSGLQFPNYSSELNVNALELDDSALYLCASSATGGVEQYFGPGTRLTVT.

The CDR3 DNA is TGCAGCGTTGAAGATCTCCTAACCGGGACTGAAGCTTTCTTT. The encoded protein is CSVEDLLTGTEAFF. The rearrangement joins TRBV29-1 to TRBJ1-1; D is unclear. From germline, CDR1 is SQVTM and CDR2 ANQGSEA. Trimming took 0 bases from V and 5 from J, leaving 13 bases between them. The CDR3 runs 14 residues.

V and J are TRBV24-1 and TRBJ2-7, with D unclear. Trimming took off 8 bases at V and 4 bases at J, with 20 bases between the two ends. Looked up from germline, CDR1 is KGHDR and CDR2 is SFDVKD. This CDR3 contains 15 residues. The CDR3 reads CATTTARRSFYEQYF. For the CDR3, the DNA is TGTGCCACCACCACGGCCAGGCGATCCTTTTACGAGCAGTACTTC.

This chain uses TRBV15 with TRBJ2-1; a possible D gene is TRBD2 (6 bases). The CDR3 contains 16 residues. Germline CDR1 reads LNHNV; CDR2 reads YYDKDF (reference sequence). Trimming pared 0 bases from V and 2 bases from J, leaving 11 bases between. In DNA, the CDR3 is TGTGCCACCAGCAGAGAGGAGGGAAAGGCCTACAATGAGCAGTTCTTC. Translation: CATSREEGKAYNEQFF.

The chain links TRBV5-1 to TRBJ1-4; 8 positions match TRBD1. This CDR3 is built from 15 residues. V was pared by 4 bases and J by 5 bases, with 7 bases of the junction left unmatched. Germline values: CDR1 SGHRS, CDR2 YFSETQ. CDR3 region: CASSDARGPNEKLFF. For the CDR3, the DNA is TGCGCCAGCAGCGACGCCAGGGGGCCAAATGAAAAACTGTTTTTT.

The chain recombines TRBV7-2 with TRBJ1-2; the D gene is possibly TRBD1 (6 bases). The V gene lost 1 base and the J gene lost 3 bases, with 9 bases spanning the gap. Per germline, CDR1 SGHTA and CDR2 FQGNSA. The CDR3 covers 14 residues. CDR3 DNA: TGTGCCAGCAGCTTAGTCCAGGGGCACTATGGCTACACCTTC. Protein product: CASSLVQGHYGYTF.

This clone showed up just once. The CDR3 DNA reads TGTGCCAGTAGTACTGCTACTAAGGCCAATCAGCCCCAGCATTTT. Protein sequence: CASSTATKANQPQHF. The rearrangement joins TRBV19 to TRBJ1-5; D unclear. The V gene's germline CDR1 is LNHDA and CDR2 SQIVND (reference sequence). V lost 4 bases and J 3 bases, leaving 13 bases between the germline ends. There are 15 residues in the CDR3.

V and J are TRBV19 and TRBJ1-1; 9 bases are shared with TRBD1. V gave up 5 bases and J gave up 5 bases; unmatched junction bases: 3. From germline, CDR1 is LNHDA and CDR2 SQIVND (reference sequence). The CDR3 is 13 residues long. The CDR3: CASSPGTGTEAFF. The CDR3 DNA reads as TGTGCCAGTAGTCCAGGGACAGGGACTGAAGCTTTCTTT.

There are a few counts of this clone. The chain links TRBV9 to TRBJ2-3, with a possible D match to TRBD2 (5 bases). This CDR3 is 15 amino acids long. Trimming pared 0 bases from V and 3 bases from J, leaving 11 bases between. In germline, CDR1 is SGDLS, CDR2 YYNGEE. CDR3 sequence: CASSVGGQKTDTQYF. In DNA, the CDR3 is TGTGCCAGCAGCGTAGGAGGGCAGAAGACAGATACGCAGTATTTT. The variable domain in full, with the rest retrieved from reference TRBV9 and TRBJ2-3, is DSGVTQTPKHLITATGQRVTLRCSPRSGDLSVYWYQQSLDQGLQFLIQYYNGEERAKGNILERFSAQQFPDLHSELNLSSLELGDSALYFCASSVGGQKTDTQYFGPGTRLTVL.

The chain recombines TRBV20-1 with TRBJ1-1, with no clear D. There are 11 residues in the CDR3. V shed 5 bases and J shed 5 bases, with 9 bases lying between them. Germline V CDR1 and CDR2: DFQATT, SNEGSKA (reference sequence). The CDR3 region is CSALGLTEAFF. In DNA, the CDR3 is TGCAGTGCTCTAGGACTTACTGAAGCTTTCTTT.

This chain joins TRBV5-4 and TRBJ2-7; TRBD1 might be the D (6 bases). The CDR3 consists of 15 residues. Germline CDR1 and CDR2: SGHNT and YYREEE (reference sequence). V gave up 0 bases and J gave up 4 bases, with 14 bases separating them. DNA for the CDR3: TGTGCCAGCAGCTTGGCGGGGCAGGGGAGTTACGAGCAGTACTTC. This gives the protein CASSLAGQGSYEQYF.

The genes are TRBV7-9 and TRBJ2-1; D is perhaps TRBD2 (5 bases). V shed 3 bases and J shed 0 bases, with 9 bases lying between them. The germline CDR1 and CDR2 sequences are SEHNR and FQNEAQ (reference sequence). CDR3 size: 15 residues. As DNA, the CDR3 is TGTGCCAGCAGCTTCGGGGAAAGCTCCTACAATGAGCAGTTCTTC. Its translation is CASSFGESSYNEQFF.

The CDR3 nucleotides are TGTGCCTGGAGTTTTACAGGGGAGGGCTACACCTTC. Translated, it gives CAWSFTGEGYTF. This rearrangement joins TRBV30 to TRBJ1-2; 7 nucleotides align to TRBD1. The germline V gene encodes CDR1 GTSNPN and CDR2 SVGIG (reference sequence). This CDR3 comprises 12 residues. Trimming at V came to 2 bases and at J to 8 bases, leaving 5 bases not matched to a gene.

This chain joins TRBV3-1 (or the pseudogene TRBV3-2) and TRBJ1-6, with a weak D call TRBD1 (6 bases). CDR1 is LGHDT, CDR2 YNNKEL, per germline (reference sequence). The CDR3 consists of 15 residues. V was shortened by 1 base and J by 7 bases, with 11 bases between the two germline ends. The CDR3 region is CASSQAAGVNSPLHF. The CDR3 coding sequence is TGTGCCAGCAGCCAAGCGGCAGGGGTCAATTCACCCCTCCACTTT.

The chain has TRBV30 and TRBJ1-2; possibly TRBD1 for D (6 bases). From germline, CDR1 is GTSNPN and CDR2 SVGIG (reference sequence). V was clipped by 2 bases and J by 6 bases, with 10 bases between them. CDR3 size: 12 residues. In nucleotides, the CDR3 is TGTGCCTGGAGTAACTACAGGGATGGCTACACCTTC. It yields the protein CAWSNYRDGYTF.

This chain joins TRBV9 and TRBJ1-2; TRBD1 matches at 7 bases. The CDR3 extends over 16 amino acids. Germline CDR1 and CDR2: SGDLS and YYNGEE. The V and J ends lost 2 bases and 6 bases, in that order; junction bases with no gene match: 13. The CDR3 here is CASSVQTGRRGDGYTF. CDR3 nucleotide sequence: TGTGCCAGCAGCGTCCAGACAGGGCGGAGAGGGGATGGCTACACCTTC.

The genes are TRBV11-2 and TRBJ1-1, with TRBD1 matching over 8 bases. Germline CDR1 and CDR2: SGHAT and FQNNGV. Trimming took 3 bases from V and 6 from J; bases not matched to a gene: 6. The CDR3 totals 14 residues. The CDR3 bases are TGTGCCAGCAGCTTTATTGGACAGGGCCCTGAAGCTTTCTTT. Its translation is CASSFIGQGPEAFF.

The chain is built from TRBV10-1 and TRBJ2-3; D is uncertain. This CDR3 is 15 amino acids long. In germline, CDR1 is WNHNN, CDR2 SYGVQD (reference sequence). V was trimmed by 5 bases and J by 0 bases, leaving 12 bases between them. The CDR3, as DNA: TGCGCCAGCAGTCTTGGCAGTCCTAGCACAGATACGCAGTATTTT. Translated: CASSLGSPSTDTQYF.

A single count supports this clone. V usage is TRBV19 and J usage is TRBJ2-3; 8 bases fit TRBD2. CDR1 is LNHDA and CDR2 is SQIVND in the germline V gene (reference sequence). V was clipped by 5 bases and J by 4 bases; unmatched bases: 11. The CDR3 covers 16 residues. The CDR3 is CASSPDTTSEPDTQYF. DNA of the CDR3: TGTGCCAGTAGTCCCGACACGACTAGCGAGCCAGATACGCAGTATTTT.